The rows below give T cell receptor beta chains drawn from one sample of a study of blood T cell repertoires in COVID-19. Some clones are missing from TCRdb's copy, which holds only in-frame ones; the method was immunoSEQ multiplex PCR. The sample holds about 180,000 clones, approximately 83% seen once. Material: peripheral blood. Receptors were obtained from a man aged 60 to 75 with acute or convalescent COVID-19. Both conserved end residues are part of each CDR3. Fields, in order: V gene, J gene, CDR3 protein.

v_call: TRBV10-3; j_call: TRBJ2-1; cdr3_aa: CATSQGLYNEQFF
v_call: TRBV6-5; j_call: TRBJ1-5; cdr3_aa: CASSNAGARNQPQHF
v_call: TRBV10-3; j_call: TRBJ2-7; cdr3_aa: CAIRIADSYEQYF
v_call: TRBV6-5; j_call: TRBJ2-5; cdr3_aa: CASRPQGAVETQYF
v_call: TRBV11-1; j_call: TRBJ2-7; cdr3_aa: CASSYGTSGGGEQYF
v_call: TRBV7-8; j_call: TRBJ2-5; cdr3_aa: CASTPMARAGETQYF
v_call: TRBV7-2; j_call: TRBJ2-2; cdr3_aa: CASSLELAANTGELFF
v_call: TRBV6-8; j_call: TRBJ2-1; cdr3_aa: CASRTRLAGAQKQFF
v_call: TRBV28; j_call: TRBJ2-5; cdr3_aa: CASSSSRETQYF
v_call: TRBV6-5; j_call: TRBJ2-5; cdr3_aa: CASGTLQETQYF
v_call: TRBV9; j_call: TRBJ2-7; cdr3_aa: CASSVAGEGRYEQYF
v_call: TRBV4-1; j_call: TRBJ1-1; cdr3_aa: CASSQGFTALLNTEAFF
v_call: TRBV19; j_call: TRBJ1-1; cdr3_aa: CASSLIATEAFF
v_call: TRBV13; j_call: TRBJ2-1; cdr3_aa: CASSLGPLAGVGNEQFF
v_call: TRBV11-2; j_call: TRBJ2-3; cdr3_aa: CASSHRQGGTDTQYF
v_call: TRBV25-1; j_call: TRBJ1-2; cdr3_aa: CASSDYSGGRGQTF
v_call: TRBV7-2; j_call: TRBJ1-4; cdr3_aa: CASSPQGTNEKLFF
v_call: TRBV13; j_call: TRBJ1-5; cdr3_aa: CASSLGRGNQPQHF
v_call: TRBV27; j_call: TRBJ1-6; cdr3_aa: CASSLVSYNSPLHF
v_call: TRBV12-3/TRBV12-4; j_call: TRBJ2-7; cdr3_aa: CASSGGQGEQYF
v_call: TRBV2; j_call: TRBJ2-2; cdr3_aa: CATGQGPNTGELFF
v_call: TRBV28; j_call: TRBJ1-2; cdr3_aa: CASRSGTGFGYGYTF